This paragraph covers one T cell receptor (beta chain) sequence. Germline V gene sequence: CDR1 LNHDA, CDR2 SQIVND (reference sequence). Trimming left V 6 bases short and J 2 bases short, with 13 bases between. This CDR3 is 14 amino acids long. This specimen comes from a study of blood T cell repertoires in COVID-19. The overall study: The analysed material was cDNA or gDNA that came from T cells, B-cell-depleted T cells, or PBMCs.

Per the authors' pipeline: It was from reference gene primer amplification that nucleated cell counts were estimated. Method: immunoSEQ multiplex PCR; TCRdb's copy keeps in-frame clones and lacks some. V, J and clone size were drawn from that table, and D and trimming were deduced from the DNA. Among around 150,000 clones listed, 81% were seen once. This chain joins TRBV19 and TRBJ2-5; a possible D gene is TRBD1 (6 bases). Specimen: peripheral blood. This receptor was taken from a man aged 55 to 70 with active or convalescent COVID-19. The CDR3 protein is CASRDRGGQETQYF. The CDR3 DNA is TGTGCCAGTAGGGACAGAGGGGGACAAGAGACCCAGTACTTC.